This is a list of T cell receptor beta chains from one sample in a study of blood T cell repertoires in COVID-19. The repertoire was sequenced with immunoSEQ multiplex PCR; TCRdb's copy has only in-frame clones and lacks some. In the table there are around 70,000 clones, roughly 82% of which are singletons. The source material was peripheral blood. Source of these receptors: a man aged 60 to 69 with acute or convalescent COVID-19. Both conserved end residues are part of each CDR3. The D gene is left open where the match is weak. Expanded clones get a size class; other rows say once, few or many, or leave the size out.

cdr3_nt	cdr3_aa	j_call	v_call	clone_size	d_call
TGTGCCAGCTCTAACCAACTGGACAGCGGCGGAAACACCATATATTTT	CASSNQLDSGGNTIYF	TRBJ1-3	TRBV18	-	-
TGTGCCAGCAGCTTACGGGGGCAAGAGACCCAGTACTTC	CASSLRGQETQYF	TRBJ2-5	TRBV5-5	-	-
TGTGCCAGCAGCTTGGACAGGATGATTGGCTACACCTTC	CASSLDRMIGYTF	TRBJ1-2	TRBV5-4	-	-
TGTGCCAGCAGTTTGTATGCGGAGCGTGAAGCTTTCTTT	CASSLYAEREAFF	TRBJ1-1	TRBV6-6	-	-
TGTGCCTGGAGTAATGACGGGGGGGGCTATGGCTACACCTTC	CAWSNDGGGYGYTF	TRBJ1-2	TRBV30	-	-
TGTGCCAGCTCACCGGCAAGCACAGATACGCAGTATTTT	CASSPASTDTQYF	TRBJ2-3	TRBV18	-	-
TGTGCCAGTAGTATAGGGGAAGGGGGAAGGGGAAACACTGAAGCTTTCTTT	CASSIGEGGRGNTEAFF	TRBJ1-1	TRBV19	-	-
TGTGCCAGCAGCCGTCAGCGGGGGGGCTCCGGGGAGCTGTTTTTT	CASSRQRGGSGELFF	TRBJ2-2	TRBV3-1/TRBV3-2	-	TRBD2
TGCGCCAGCAGCTTGGTAAGCACAGATACGCAGTATTTT	CASSLVSTDTQYF	TRBJ2-3	TRBV5-1	-	-
TGTGCCAGCGGCTCAGGGTTTGTAGGTGAAAAACTGTTTTTT	CASGSGFVGEKLFF	TRBJ1-4	TRBV6-5	-	-
TGTGCCAGCTCACCTGGACAGATCTATGGCTACACCTTC	CASSPGQIYGYTF	TRBJ1-2	TRBV18	-	-
TGCGCCAGCAGCCAAGGCAGGGCAGATACGCAGTATTTT	CASSQGRADTQYF	TRBJ2-3	TRBV4-1	-	-
TGTGCCAGTAGTATCCCCGGGGTTGAAAAACTGTTTTTT	CASSIPGVEKLFF	TRBJ1-4	TRBV19	-	-
TGTGCCAGCAGTTACAACAGCCGGGACACCCAAGAGACCCAGTACTTC	CASSYNSRDTQETQYF	TRBJ2-5	TRBV6-2/TRBV6-3	-	-
TGCAGCGCCCGGACGGGGGGTTACAATGAGCAGTTCTTC	CSARTGGYNEQFF	TRBJ2-1	TRBV29-1	-	TRBD2
TGTGCCAGCAGCCCTACCCCCTCGGGAATGGGCAATCAGCCCCAGCATTTT	CASSPTPSGMGNQPQHF	TRBJ1-5	TRBV7-8	-	-
TGTGCCAGCAGTCTGCTAGCTCCCACAGATACGCAGTATTTT	CASSLLAPTDTQYF	TRBJ2-3	TRBV13	-	-
TGTGCCAGCAGTCTGGGACAGGGGCATTACCAAGAGACCCAGTACTTC	CASSLGQGHYQETQYF	TRBJ2-5	TRBV6-2/TRBV6-3	few	TRBD1
TGTGCCAGCAGCTTAGGGCAGGGAGGGGAAAAACTGTTTTTT	CASSLGQGGEKLFF	TRBJ1-4	TRBV7-9	-	-
TGCGCCAGCAGCTTGGTCGGGGATTTCAACGAGCAGTACTTC	CASSLVGDFNEQYF	TRBJ2-7	TRBV5-1	once	-
TGTGCCAGTAGGGACCAAAGGACAGGCAGAAATGAAAAACTGTTTTTT	CASRDQRTGRNEKLFF	TRBJ1-4	TRBV19	-	TRBD1
TGTGCCAGCTCACCGACCGTGGGGGGACAGGGGGCGGGTCAGCCCCAGCATTTT	CASSPTVGGQGAGQPQHF	TRBJ1-5	TRBV18	once	TRBD1
TGTGCCAGCAGCTTAGTGGAGTACACCGGGGAGCTGTTTTTT	CASSLVEYTGELFF	TRBJ2-2	TRBV7-2	-	-
TGTGCCAGCTCCGTACAGGGGGTCAATCAGCCCCAGCATTTT	CASSVQGVNQPQHF	TRBJ1-5	TRBV18	-	TRBD1
TGCGCCAGCAGCCAAATTAAAGGGGGGACAGGGGATTCACCCCTCCACTTT	CASSQIKGGTGDSPLHF	TRBJ1-6	TRBV4-1	-	TRBD1
TGTGCCAGCAGCCAAGAAACAGGGACCAATTCACCCCTCCACTTT	CASSQETGTNSPLHF	TRBJ1-6	TRBV3-1/TRBV3-2	-	-
TGTGCCAGCAGCCATCAGCGGGGGGGCCGAACCGGGGAGCTGTTTTTT	CASSHQRGGRTGELFF	TRBJ2-2	TRBV3-1/TRBV3-2	-	TRBD2
TGTGCCAGTAGCTCCGGGACAGGGGTCCGGGAGCAGTACTTC	CASSSGTGVREQYF	TRBJ2-7	TRBV19	-	TRBD1
TGCAGTGCTAGTAGGTCCAGGGAGGTCGCTGAAGCTTTCTTT	CSASRSREVAEAFF	TRBJ1-1	TRBV20-1	-	-
TGTGCCAGCAGCCCCCGACATACCGATGAGCAGTTCTTC	CASSPRHTDEQFF	TRBJ2-1	TRBV7-9	-	-
TGTGCCTGGAGTGTACTCACTAGCGGGGTGAAGTGGTACTTC	CAWSVLTSGVKWYF	TRBJ2-5	TRBV30	-	TRBD2
TGTGCCAGCAGTTACTCGAAGGGGGGGGCAAGCAATCAGCCCCAGCATTTT	CASSYSKGGASNQPQHF	TRBJ1-5	TRBV6-2/TRBV6-3	-	-
TGTGCCACCAGCCCGGGGCTAGCGGGGCTTAGGGGAGAGACCCAGTACTTC	CATSPGLAGLRGETQYF	TRBJ2-5	TRBV24-1	-	TRBD2
TGCGCCAGCAGCGACAGTACGGACTATGGCTACACCTTC	CASSDSTDYGYTF	TRBJ1-2	TRBV10-1	-	-
TGCGCCAGCAGCCCAGCGACAGAACCCGATGGCTACACCTTC	CASSPATEPDGYTF	TRBJ1-2	TRBV5-1	-	-
TGCAGTGCTCCCCGTAACTATGGCTACACCTTC	CSAPRNYGYTF	TRBJ1-2	TRBV20-1	-	-
TGTGCCAGCAGCACGGGACTAGCGGGGGGGGAGACCCAGTACTTC	CASSTGLAGGETQYF	TRBJ2-5	TRBV5-4	once	TRBD2
TGTGCCAGCAGCGCGGACAGGGTCACAGGAAACACCATATATTTT	CASSADRVTGNTIYF	TRBJ1-3	TRBV14	few	TRBD1
TGTGCCAGCAGCTCGCACAGGAACACTGAAGCTTTCTTT	CASSSHRNTEAFF	TRBJ1-1	TRBV3-1/TRBV3-2	-	-
TGCAGCGTCTTACAGGGTAGTTTTGGCTACACCTTC	CSVLQGSFGYTF	TRBJ1-2	TRBV29-1	-	-
TGTGCCAGTAAGGACAGGGGGTTGGAGACCCAGTACTTC	CASKDRGLETQYF	TRBJ2-5	TRBV19	-	TRBD1
TGCGCCAGCATGGCCAAAGAGACCCAGTACTTC	CASMAKETQYF	TRBJ2-5	TRBV5-1	-	-